This TCR beta chain was identified during a study of spatial heterogeneity in lung cancer (dated by TCRdb to the late 2010s). Study-wide context: More beta-chain than alpha-chain transcripts were consistently detected, likely reflecting higher beta-chain transcript abundance. In the raw uncorrected reads, each unique combination of TCR and UMI appeared on average more than ten times. At surgery, hundreds of tumor regions, 61 to 75 matched nontumor lung samples and 45 to 60 PBMC samples were TCR-sequenced for both alpha and beta chains. TCR repertoire features were related to nonsynonymous mutation counts determined by whole-exome sequencing of tumor tissue. In non-small cell lung cancer, the study quantitatively compared TCR alpha and beta repertoires across several tumor regions, matched nontumor lung, and blood.

Spanning cysteine to phenylalanine, the CDR3 consists of 17 amino acids. Just the 51-base CDR3 DNA is kept, in frame starting at base 1. V lost 2 bases and J lost 0 bases; the stretch between them is 14 bases long. CDR1 and CDR2 are drawn from the germline V gene: KGHSH, LQKENI. Library preparation employed 5' RACE. TCRdb lists the instrument as NextSeq 500. The TCR library protocol attached a unique molecular identifier to each TCR cDNA molecule to allow correction of PCR and sequencing errors. In the paper's pipeline: TCR identification, UMI-based error correction and CDR3 extraction were performed with Decombinator tools. TCRs above a frequency of 2 per 1,000, corresponding to the top 1% of the tumor frequency distribution, were defined as expanded. Rényi diversity was computed with the R vegan package after subsampling each repertoire 100 times to 5,000 TCRs. CDR3 similarity networks were constructed using string-kernel similarity of amino acid triplets, with links drawn between CDR3s whose pairwise similarity was above 0.82. The raw public reads went through TCRdb reprocessing: fastp at Q25, MiXCR clone calling, in-frame beta chains kept. Every distinct CDR3 protein forms one entry, paired with its most common genes and DNA. For this entry, the V and J calls and clone size follow TCRdb and not the study's own pipeline. In this sample the table shows roughly 7,000 distinct CDR3 sequences, 6.5% to 7.5% of which occur a single time. Over 70% of the sample belongs to the ten largest clones.

This clonotype has ten or more counts. Its antigen is still unknown. Per-base qualities were not stored, and no clone one base away is much larger. General findings and caveats noted by the study authors: Confirming at a functional level the hypothesis that regional TCRs recognize regional mutations was considered to require additional single-cell paired TCR alpha and beta sequencing. Ubiquitous expanded tumor TCRs showed up in blood more often at tumor resection than at routine follow-up.

The time point label on this specimen signifies: sample taken at primary tumor resection. The donors were fewer than 90 patients from the lung TRACERx cohort who had early-stage, untreated non-small cell lung cancer. TCR sequencing used whole RNA extracted from tumor and nontumor lung tissue, or from cryopreserved PBMC samples, without cell sorting. A patient was chosen for TCR sequencing only when enough RNA was available from at least two tumor regions. The TCR was taken from a male donor with early-stage non-small cell lung cancer. Here the sequenced sample was PBMCs, taken at surgery. This sequence uses TRBV18 and TRBJ1-3; the best D guess is TRBD1, with 5 bases matching. The nucleotide sequence is TGTGCCAGCTCACCAGAAGGGGAAATCATCTCTGGAAACACCATATATTTT. This encodes CASSPEGEIISGNTIYF.